This T cell receptor (beta chain) is from a study of blood T cell repertoires in COVID-19. Study summary: The analysed material was cDNA or gDNA that came from T cells, B-cell-depleted T cells, or PBMCs.

Methods used by the authors: Scientists estimated how many nucleated cells there were by amplifying reference gene primers. The repertoire was sequenced with immunoSEQ multiplex PCR; TCRdb's copy has only in-frame clones and lacks some. D and trimming come from the DNA, and the V and J calls and clone size come from that table. The sample holds around 700,000 clones; approximately 90% are singletons and the top ten take 0.2% to 0.3%. V was pared by 5 bases and J by 6 bases, with 8 bases between. The CDR3 runs 11 residues. The clonotype originates from a woman between 18 and 29 years old with acute or convalescent COVID-19. The rearrangement joins TRBV12-3 or TRBV12-4 to TRBJ2-7; D not resolved. Specimen: peripheral blood. The chain's CDR3 is CASSLVSEQYF. CDR3 DNA: TGTGCCAGCAGTCTCGTCTCCGAGCAGTACTTC.